A selection of T cell receptor beta chains follows, all from one sample in a study of technical replicates of blood from several donors. Libraries were prepared by immunoSEQ multiplex PCR; TCRdb keeps only in-frame clonotypes and omits some of them. The sample has about 88,000 clones; roughly 90% are singletons. The sample consisted of T cells isolated from PBMCs. These receptors were taken from a human donor in good health. Both conserved end residues are trimmed from each CDR3.

14 TRBV12-2 ASRLAGTGEPYGYT
11 TRBV27 ASREQRTGELF
13 TRBV5-5 ASSLRGEENEKLF
12 TRBV6-6 ASSQRAGGVVYT
13 TRBV9 ASSVDSGFYNEQF
15 TRBV28 ASSFYSGSGSYNEQF
10 TRBV11-3 ASSHEMDTQY
15 TRBV2 ASSDSRQGVRTDTQY
14 TRBV5-1 ASSLGVGAGTDTQY
12 TRBV9 ASSTSGSSYEQY
13 TRBV4-1 ASSQEDRGLYEQY
13 TRBV27 ASSSFGSSYNEQF
13 TRBV9 ASSGEGLGGETQY
12 TRBV19 ASSNKQGNQPQH
10 TRBV6-1 ASGTGLDEQF
13 TRBV13 ASSLNPTTSGEQF
14 TRBV5-6 ASSLRLSPSNYGYT
12 TRBV30 AWSGQGARYGYT
14 TRBV5-6 ASSLWATAFSYEQY
15 TRBV30 AWTLNPGSAVNYGYT
13 TRBV5-6 ASSSTGQTSWGYT
13 TRBV2 ASSAGGPNTGELF
11 TRBV30 ACGRALVPEAF
12 TRBV5-8 ASSPSQGAYEQY
13 TRBV5-6 ASSSDQGANYGYT
16 TRBV9 ASSGVGDSGGMTGELF
12 TRBV18 ASSPGGAPSGQY
12 TRBV9 ASTPGGGADTQY
9 TRBV20-1 SARVGDTQY
12 TRBV5-1 ASSLALGLDTQY
11 TRBV7-2 ASSPGGQNTIY
14 TRBV9 ASSLRGGQGGNTIY
13 TRBV11-2 ASSLFTVPQETQY
13 TRBV5-4 ASSFLTGAWEKLF
16 TRBV7-9 ASSLGTGGLARNQPQH
16 TRBV4-1 ASSQVNSGNPSSYEQY
13 TRBV6-1 ASSESYGAPQPQH
13 TRBV7-9 ASSFQGAATGELF
10 TRBV5-6 ASSPPTYEQY
13 TRBV23-1 ASSHIRQGDHEQY
13 TRBV5-8 ASSFDMAGTDTQY
10 TRBV11-3 ASSHRNTEAF
11 TRBV5-1 ASSWDRKETQY
12 TRBV28 ASSLGGYRRSQY
14 TRBV5-1 ASSTGTSGNTDTQY
11 TRBV10-3 AISADLRGELF